The 2 T cell receptor beta chains reported below all come from one sample, sequenced in a study of shared clonotypes between healthy human individuals. Profiled with immunoSEQ multiplex PCR; TCRdb holds only in-frame clones, not every one. The profile shows roughly 2 million clones, roughly 95% of them singletons. As defined, naive CD8 cells were CD45RO-negative and positively selected for CCR7, with terminally differentiated effector memory CD45RA+ cells excluded. Sequenced input: naive CD8+ T cells sorted from blood. The receptors shown here come from a man aged 18 to 30 in good health.

The chain recombines TRBV5-1 with TRBJ2-5, with 12 bases identical to TRBD2. The CDR3 has 16 residues. Per the germline V gene, CDR1 is SGHRS and CDR2 is YFSETQ. Trimming removed 4 bases from V and 2 bases from J; junction bases left unmatched: 6. CDR3 DNA: TGCGCCAGCAGCGTAACTAGCGGGGGGACGCAAGAGACCCAGTACTTC. It translates to CASSVTSGGTQETQYF.

This clone was recorded at least ten times. The chain combines TRBV29-1 with TRBJ1-1; D call uncertain. This CDR3 has 14 amino acids. In germline, CDR1 is SQVTM, CDR2 ANQGSEA. V was cut by 4 bases and J by 2 bases, with 14 bases left in between. The CDR3 sequence is CSVVNRVSNTEAFF. The CDR3 DNA sequence: TGCAGCGTTGTTAATAGGGTCAGTAACACTGAAGCTTTCTTT.